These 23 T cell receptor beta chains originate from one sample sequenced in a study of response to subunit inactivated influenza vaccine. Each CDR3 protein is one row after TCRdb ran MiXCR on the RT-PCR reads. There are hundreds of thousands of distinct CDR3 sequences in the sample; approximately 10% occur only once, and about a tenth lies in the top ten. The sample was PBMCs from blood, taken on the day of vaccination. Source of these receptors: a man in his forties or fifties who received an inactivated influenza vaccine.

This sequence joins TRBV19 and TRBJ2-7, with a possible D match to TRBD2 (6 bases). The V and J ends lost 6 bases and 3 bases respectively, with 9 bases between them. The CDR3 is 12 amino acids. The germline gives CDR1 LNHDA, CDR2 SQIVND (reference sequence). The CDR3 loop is CASRSGSYEQYF. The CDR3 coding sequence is TGTGCCAGTAGATCCGGGAGCTACGAGCAGTACTTC.

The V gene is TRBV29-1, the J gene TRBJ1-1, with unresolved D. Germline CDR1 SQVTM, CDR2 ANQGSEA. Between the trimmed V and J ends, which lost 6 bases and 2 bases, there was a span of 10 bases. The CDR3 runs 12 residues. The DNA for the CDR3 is TGCAGCGTCTCAGGAACAAACACTGAAGCTTTCTTT. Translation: CSVSGTNTEAFF.

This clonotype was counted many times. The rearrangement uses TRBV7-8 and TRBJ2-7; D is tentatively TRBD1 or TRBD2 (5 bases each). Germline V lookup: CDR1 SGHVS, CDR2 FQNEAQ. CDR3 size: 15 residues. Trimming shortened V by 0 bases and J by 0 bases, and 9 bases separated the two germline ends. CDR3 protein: CASSLAFGASYEQYF. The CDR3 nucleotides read TGTGCCAGCAGCTTAGCCTTCGGGGCCTCCTACGAGCAGTACTTC.

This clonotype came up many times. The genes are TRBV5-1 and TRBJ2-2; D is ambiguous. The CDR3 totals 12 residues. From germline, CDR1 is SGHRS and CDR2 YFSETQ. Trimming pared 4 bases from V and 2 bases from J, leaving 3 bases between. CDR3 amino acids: CASSTNTGELFF. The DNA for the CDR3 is TGCGCCAGCAGCACTAACACCGGGGAGCTGTTTTTT.

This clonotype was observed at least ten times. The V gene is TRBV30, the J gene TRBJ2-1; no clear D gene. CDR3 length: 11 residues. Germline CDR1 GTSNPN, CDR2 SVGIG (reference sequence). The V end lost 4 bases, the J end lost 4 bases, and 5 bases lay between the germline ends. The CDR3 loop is CAWKKYNEQFF. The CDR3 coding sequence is TGTGCCTGGAAAAAATACAATGAGCAGTTCTTC.

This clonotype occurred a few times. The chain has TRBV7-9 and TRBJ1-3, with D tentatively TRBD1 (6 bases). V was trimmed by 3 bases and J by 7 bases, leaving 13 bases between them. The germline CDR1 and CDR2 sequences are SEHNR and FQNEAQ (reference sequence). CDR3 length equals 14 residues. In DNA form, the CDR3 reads TGTGCCAGCAGCTTGTCGGGCAGGGGTAACACCATATATTTT. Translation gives CASSLSGRGNTIYF.

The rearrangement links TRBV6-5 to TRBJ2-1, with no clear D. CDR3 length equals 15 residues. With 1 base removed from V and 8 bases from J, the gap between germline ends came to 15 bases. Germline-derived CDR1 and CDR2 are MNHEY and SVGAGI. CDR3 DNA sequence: TGTGCCAGCAGTTACTTCGCCCCTATCGGCGATGAGCAGTTCTTC. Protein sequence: CASSYFAPIGDEQFF.

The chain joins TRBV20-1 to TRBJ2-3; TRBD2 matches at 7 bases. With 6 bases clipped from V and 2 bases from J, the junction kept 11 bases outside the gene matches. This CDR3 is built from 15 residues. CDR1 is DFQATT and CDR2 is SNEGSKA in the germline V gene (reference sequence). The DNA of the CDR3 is TGCAGTGCGAGCGGCACAAGCGGGACCACAGATACGCAGTATTTT. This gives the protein CSASGTSGTTDTQYF.

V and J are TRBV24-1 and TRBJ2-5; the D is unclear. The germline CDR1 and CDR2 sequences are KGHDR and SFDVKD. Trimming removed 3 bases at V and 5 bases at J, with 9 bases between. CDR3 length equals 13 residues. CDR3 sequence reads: CATSDRVAETQYF. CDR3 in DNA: TGTGCCACCAGTGATCGGGTGGCGGAGACCCAGTACTTC.

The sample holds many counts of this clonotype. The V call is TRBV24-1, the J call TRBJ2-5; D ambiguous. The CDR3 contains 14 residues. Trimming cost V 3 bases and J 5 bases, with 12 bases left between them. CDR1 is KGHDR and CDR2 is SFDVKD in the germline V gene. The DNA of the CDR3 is TGTGCCACCAGTGATCAAATAGGGATGGAGACCCAGTACTTC. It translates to CATSDQIGMETQYF.

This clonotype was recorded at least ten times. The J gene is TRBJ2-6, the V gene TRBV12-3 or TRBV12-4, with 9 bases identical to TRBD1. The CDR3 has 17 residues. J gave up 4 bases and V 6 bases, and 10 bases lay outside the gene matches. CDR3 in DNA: TGTGCCAGCAGGTCGGGACAGGGACTTTCCGGGGCCAACGTCCTGACTTTC. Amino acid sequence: CASRSGQGLSGANVLTF.

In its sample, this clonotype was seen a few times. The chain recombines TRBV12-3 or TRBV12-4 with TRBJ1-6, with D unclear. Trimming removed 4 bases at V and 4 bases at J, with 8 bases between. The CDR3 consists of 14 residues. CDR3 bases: TGTGCCAGCAGTTACGGGTCATATAATTCACCCCTCCACTTT. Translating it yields CASSYGSYNSPLHF.

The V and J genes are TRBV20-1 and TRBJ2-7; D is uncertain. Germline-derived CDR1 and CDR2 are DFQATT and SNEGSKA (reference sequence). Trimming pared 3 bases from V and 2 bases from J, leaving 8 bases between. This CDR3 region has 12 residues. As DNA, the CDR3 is TGCAGTGCTAGCCAGAGAACCTACGAGCAGTACTTC. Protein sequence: CSASQRTYEQYF.

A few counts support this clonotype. Here the CDR3 reads CSARTAGVGNEQFF. DNA for the CDR3: TGCAGTGCCAGGACAGCGGGAGTAGGGAATGAGCAGTTCTTC. The chain combines TRBV20-1 with TRBJ2-1, with 8 bases aligning to TRBD2. This CDR3 has 14 residues. Looked up from germline, CDR1 is DFQATT and CDR2 is SNEGSKA (reference sequence). V was clipped by 6 bases and J by 7 bases; unmatched bases: 11.

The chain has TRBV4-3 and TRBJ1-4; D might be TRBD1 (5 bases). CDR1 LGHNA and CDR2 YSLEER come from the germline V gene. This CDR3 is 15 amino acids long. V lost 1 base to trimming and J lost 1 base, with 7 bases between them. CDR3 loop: CASSQVTGTNEKLFF. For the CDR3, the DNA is TGCGCCAGCAGCCAAGTAACAGGAACTAATGAAAAACTGTTTTTT.

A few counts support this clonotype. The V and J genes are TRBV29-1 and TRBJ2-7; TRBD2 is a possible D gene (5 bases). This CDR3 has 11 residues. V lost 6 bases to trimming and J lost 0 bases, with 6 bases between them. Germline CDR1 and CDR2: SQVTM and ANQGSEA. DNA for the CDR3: TGCAGCGTCGGACTCTCCTACGAGCAGTACTTC. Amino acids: CSVGLSYEQYF.

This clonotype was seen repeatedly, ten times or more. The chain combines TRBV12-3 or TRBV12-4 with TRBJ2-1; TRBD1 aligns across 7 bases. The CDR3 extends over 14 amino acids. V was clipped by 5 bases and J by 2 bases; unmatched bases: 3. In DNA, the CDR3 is TGTGCCAGCAGTACTGACAGGGCCTACAATGAGCAGTTCTTC. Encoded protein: CASSTDRAYNEQFF.

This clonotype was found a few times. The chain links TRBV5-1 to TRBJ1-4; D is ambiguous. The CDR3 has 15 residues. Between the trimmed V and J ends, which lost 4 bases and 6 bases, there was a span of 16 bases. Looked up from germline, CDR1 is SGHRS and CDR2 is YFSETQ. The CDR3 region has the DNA TGCGCCAGCAGCGGTTCCGGGGATTCACATGAAAAACTGTTTTTT. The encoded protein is CASSGSGDSHEKLFF. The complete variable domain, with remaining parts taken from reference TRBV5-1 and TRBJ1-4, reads KAGVTQTPRYLIKTRGQQVTLSCSPISGHRSVSWYQQTPGQGLQFLFEYFSETQRNKGNFPGRFSGRQFSNSRSEMNVSTLELGDSALYLCASSGSGDSHEKLFFGSGTQLSVL.

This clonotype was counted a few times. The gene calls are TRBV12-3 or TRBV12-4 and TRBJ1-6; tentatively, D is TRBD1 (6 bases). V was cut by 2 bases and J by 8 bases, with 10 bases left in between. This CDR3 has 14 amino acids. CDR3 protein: CASSLMEGDSPLHF. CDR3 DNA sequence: TGTGCCAGCAGTTTAATGGAGGGGGATTCACCCCTCCACTTT.

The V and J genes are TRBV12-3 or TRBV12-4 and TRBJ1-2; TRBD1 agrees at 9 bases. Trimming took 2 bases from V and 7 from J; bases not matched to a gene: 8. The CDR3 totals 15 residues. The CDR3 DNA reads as TGTGCCAGCAGTTTATCTGGGACAGGGTTAAGTGGCTACACCTTC. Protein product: CASSLSGTGLSGYTF.

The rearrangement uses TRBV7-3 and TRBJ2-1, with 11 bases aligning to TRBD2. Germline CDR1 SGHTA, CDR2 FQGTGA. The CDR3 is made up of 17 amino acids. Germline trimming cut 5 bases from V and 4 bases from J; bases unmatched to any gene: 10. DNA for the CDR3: TGTGCCAGCAGCAAACTAGCGGGAGTCTCAATTTACAATGAGCAGTTCTTC. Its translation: CASSKLAGVSIYNEQFF. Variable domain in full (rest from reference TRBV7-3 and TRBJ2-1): GAGVSQTPSNKVTEKGKYVELRCDPISGHTALYWYRQSLGQGPEFLIYFQGTGAADDSGLPNDRFFAVRPEGSVSTLKIQRTERGDSAVYLCASSKLAGVSIYNEQFFGPGTRLTVL.

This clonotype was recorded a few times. The CDR3 nucleotides read TGCAGTGCTAGAGATCTATCTAGCGGGAGCTCCTACGAGCAGTACTTC. Translation gives CSARDLSSGSSYEQYF. This chain connects TRBV20-1 to TRBJ2-7; the match to TRBD2 covers 10 bases. The CDR3 is 16 amino acids. J was trimmed by 0 bases and V by 0 bases; bases with no gene match: 5. Looked up from germline, CDR1 is DFQATT and CDR2 is SNEGSKA (reference sequence).

CDR3 sequence: CASSSGPLKNIQYF. The DNA of the CDR3 is TGTGCCAGCAGTTCCGGGCCCCTAAAAAACATTCAGTACTTC. This rearrangement joins TRBV6-2 or TRBV6-3 to TRBJ2-4; D not resolved. V was cut by 4 bases and J by 4 bases, with 11 bases left in between. The germline V gene has CDR1 MNHEY and CDR2 SVGEGT. This CDR3 contains 14 residues.